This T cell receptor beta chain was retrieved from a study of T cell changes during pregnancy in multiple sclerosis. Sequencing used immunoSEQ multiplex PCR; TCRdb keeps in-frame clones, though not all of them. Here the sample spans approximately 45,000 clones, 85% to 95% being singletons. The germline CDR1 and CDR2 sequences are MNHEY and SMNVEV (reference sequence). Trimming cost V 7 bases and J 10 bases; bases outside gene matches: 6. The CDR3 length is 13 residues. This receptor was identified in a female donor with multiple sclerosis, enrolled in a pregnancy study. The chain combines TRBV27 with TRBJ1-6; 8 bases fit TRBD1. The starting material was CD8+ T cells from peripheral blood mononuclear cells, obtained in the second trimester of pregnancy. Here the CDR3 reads CASTPGGGSPLHF. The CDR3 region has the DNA TGTGCCAGCACCCCAGGGGGCGGGTCACCCCTCCACTTT.